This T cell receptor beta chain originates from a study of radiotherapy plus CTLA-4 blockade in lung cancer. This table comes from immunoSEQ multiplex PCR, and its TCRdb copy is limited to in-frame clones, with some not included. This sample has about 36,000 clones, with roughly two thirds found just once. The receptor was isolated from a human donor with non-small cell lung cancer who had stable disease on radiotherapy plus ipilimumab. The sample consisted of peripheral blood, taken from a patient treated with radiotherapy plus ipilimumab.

DNA of the CDR3: TGCGCCAGCAGCCGGGATCTGTCCTACGAGCAGTACTTC. Protein product: CASSRDLSYEQYF. The V and J genes are TRBV5-1 and TRBJ2-7; D is perhaps TRBD2 (5 bases). CDR1 SGHRS and CDR2 YFSETQ come from the germline V gene. Trimming left V 4 bases short and J 1 base short, with 9 bases between. The CDR3 has 13 residues.